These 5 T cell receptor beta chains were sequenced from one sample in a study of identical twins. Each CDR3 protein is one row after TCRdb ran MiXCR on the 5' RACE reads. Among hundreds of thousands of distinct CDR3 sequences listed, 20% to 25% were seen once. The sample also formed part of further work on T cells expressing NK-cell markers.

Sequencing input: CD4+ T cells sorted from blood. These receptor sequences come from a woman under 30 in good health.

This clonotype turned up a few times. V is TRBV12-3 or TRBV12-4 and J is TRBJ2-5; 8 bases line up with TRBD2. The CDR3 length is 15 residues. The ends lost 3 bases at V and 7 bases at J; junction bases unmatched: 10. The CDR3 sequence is CASSLSSGEYGTQYF. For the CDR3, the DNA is TGTGCCAGCAGTTTGAGTAGCGGGGAGTATGGGACCCAGTACTTC.

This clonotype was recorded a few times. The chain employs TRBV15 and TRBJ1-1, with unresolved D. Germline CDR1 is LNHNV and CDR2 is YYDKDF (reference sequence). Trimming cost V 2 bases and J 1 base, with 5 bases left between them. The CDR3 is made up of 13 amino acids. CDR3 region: CATSRHPNTEAFF. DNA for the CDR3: TGTGCCACCAGCAGACATCCGAACACTGAAGCTTTCTTT.

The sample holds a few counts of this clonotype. CDR3 bases: TGTGCCAGCACCCTAGGGGTAGCGGGAGGTCCTAAAGAGACCCAGTACTTC. Translating it yields CASTLGVAGGPKETQYF. V gene TRBV12-3 or TRBV12-4 combines with J gene TRBJ2-5; 10 bases map to TRBD2. The CDR3 spans 17 residues. Trimming at V came to 7 bases and at J to 3 bases, leaving 14 bases not matched to a gene.

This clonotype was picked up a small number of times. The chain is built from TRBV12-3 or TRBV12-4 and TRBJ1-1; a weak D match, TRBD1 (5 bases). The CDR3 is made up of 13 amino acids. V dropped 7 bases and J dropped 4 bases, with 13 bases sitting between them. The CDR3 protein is CASTAGSFTEAFF. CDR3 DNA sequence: TGTGCCAGCACCGCAGGGAGTTTCACTGAAGCTTTCTTT.

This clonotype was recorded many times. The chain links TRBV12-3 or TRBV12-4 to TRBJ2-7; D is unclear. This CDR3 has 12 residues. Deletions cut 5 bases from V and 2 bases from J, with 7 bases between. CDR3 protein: CASSPATYEQYF. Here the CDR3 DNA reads TGTGCCAGCAGTCCAGCTACCTACGAGCAGTACTTC.